This T cell receptor beta chain was recorded in a study of response to subunit inactivated influenza vaccine. Study results and caveats: The study's authors posited that every seasonal influenza vaccination enlists few new T cells.

This clonotype showed up just a few times. The antigen is not known. The germline CDR1 and CDR2 sequences are SGDLS and YYNGEE. The CDR3 runs to 14 residues. Trimming shortened V by 0 bases and J by 4 bases, and 11 bases separated the two germline ends. Via MiXCR, TCRdb re-called the RT-PCR reads, giving one row per CDR3 protein. The sample shows about 780,000 distinct CDR3 sequences, approximately 18% of them seen only once. This receptor was identified in a man aged 45 to 65 who received an inactivated influenza vaccine. This specimen was PBMCs from blood, taken less than 6 days after vaccination. The chain employs TRBV9 and TRBJ2-7; D possibly corresponds to TRBD1 (5 bases). The CDR3 region has the DNA TGTGCCAGCAGCGTAGGATTCAGGGTGTACGAGCAGTACTTC. As protein: CASSVGFRVYEQYF.